This T cell receptor beta chain was obtained from a study of cytomegalovirus exposure and HLA in healthy donors. Study in general: Of around 400 genotyped donors, around 80% grouped in the Caucasian-associated ancestry cluster. General study findings and limits: Per published accounts, TCR beta sequences correctly predicted the HLA-A and HLA-B alleles of most subjects. A later analysis, which compared TCR beta chains of equal frequency, found the HLA-associated ones more clonally expanded.

Turning to this clone: No antigen is known for it.

The CDR3 is made up of 18 amino acids. V dropped 1 base and J dropped 2; count of bases not matched to a gene: 7. Germline CDR1 is SGHTA and CDR2 is FQGNSA. PCR involved 60 Vbeta and 13 Jbeta primers. Profiling relied on immunoSEQ multiplex PCR, and the TCRdb table lists in-frame clones only, not all of them. The sample carries nearly 110,000 clones, over 70% recorded once. This clonotype was sampled from a boy under 18 in good health and CMV-seronegative. What was sequenced was PBMCs. The chain has TRBV7-2 and TRBJ2-1; 11 bases fit TRBD2. CDR3 region: CASSLGPPGLAAYNEQFF. CDR3 nucleotides: TGTGCCAGCAGCTTAGGGCCTCCGGGACTAGCGGCCTACAATGAGCAGTTCTTC.